This TCR beta chain stems from a study of shared clonotypes between healthy human individuals. This CDR3 has 20 amino acids. The data were produced by immunoSEQ multiplex PCR, yet TCRdb's version contains in-frame clones alone and is incomplete. The table has roughly 1,800,000 clones, about 95% seen once; the top ten hold roughly 1.2%. Naive CD8 cells, CD45RO-negative and positively selected for CCR7, excluded terminally differentiated effector memory CD45RA+ cells. Sample: naive CD8+ T cells sorted from blood. The gene calls are TRBV1 and TRBJ2-3; no DNA check was done on the table's D call, TRBD1. TRBV1 is reported as a pseudogene. The receptor was derived from a man between 18 and 29 years old in good health. CDR3 sequence: CTSSQNQDLQDKGFTDTQYF. The CDR3 nucleotides read TGCACCAGCAGCCAAAACCAAGATCTCCAGGACAAGGGTTTCACAGATACGCAGTATTTT.